Presented here are 15 T cell receptor beta chains from one specimen sequenced in a study of cytomegalovirus exposure and HLA in healthy donors. Sequenced by immunoSEQ multiplex PCR; TCRdb stores in-frame clones only, minus some. The sample carries tens of thousands of clones, nearly 95% recorded once. Sequences were obtained from PBMCs. The receptors derive from a man younger than 35 in good health and CMV-seropositive.

This clone occurred once. The chain recombines TRBV25-1 with TRBJ1-2; TRBD1 might be the D (5 bases). Germline CDR1 MGHDK, CDR2 SYGVNS. This CDR3 comprises 13 residues. Between the trimmed V and J ends, which lost 9 bases and 8 bases, there was a span of 19 bases. The CDR3 loop reads CASSPGAGNGYTF. The DNA for the CDR3 is TGTGCCAGTTCCCCTGGGGCAGGGAACGGCTACACCTTC.

V usage is TRBV7-9 and J usage is TRBJ2-2; TRBD2 matches 8 bases. This CDR3 is built from 17 residues. CDR1 is SEHNR and CDR2 is FQNEAQ in the germline V gene (reference sequence). Trimming took 6 bases from V and 6 from J; bases not matched to a gene: 15. CDR3 nucleotide sequence: TGTGCCAGCAGTATTAAATTGGGACTAGGTTCGGCCGGGGAGCTGTTTTTT. Translated, it gives CASSIKLGLGSAGELFF.

This clone was seen a few times. This chain joins TRBV5-5 and TRBJ2-7, with TRBD1 identical over 9 bases. The junction had 11 bases not matched to a gene; V was cut back by 4 bases and J by 6 bases. CDR3 length equals 15 residues. Germline V lookup: CDR1 SGHKS, CDR2 YYEKEE (reference sequence). CDR3 in DNA: TGTGCCAGCAGCCGTGATCGGGACAGGGTACGCGAGCAGTACTTC. Translation gives CASSRDRDRVREQYF.

This rearrangement joins TRBV6-4 to TRBJ2-1; 10 bases are a match to TRBD2. J gave up 7 bases and V 7 bases, and 10 bases lay outside the gene matches. From germline, CDR1 is MRHNA and CDR2 SNTAGT. The length of the CDR3 is 15 residues. CDR3 DNA sequence: TGTGCCAGCAAAGGCCTAGCGGGAGCAGGAAATGAGCAGTTCTTC. This translates into CASKGLAGAGNEQFF.

This clone has a single count. The chain carries TRBV9 and TRBJ1-2; TRBD1 is a possible D gene (6 bases). Germline V CDR1 and CDR2: SGDLS, YYNGEE. CDR3 length equals 13 residues. The V end lost 4 bases, the J end lost 2 bases, and 9 bases lay between the germline ends. CDR3 sequence reads: CASSFTGNYGYTF. CDR3 nucleotide sequence: TGTGCCAGCAGCTTTACAGGGAACTATGGCTACACCTTC.

V gene TRBV21-1 combines with J gene TRBJ1-5; TRBD1, as called in the table, went unchecked against the DNA. TRBV21-1 is a known pseudogene. The CDR3 covers 21 residues. The CDR3 here is CASSKDYHWTGGLRSNQPQHF. The CDR3 region has the DNA TGTGCCAGCAGCAAAGACTATCATTGGACAGGGGGCTTGAGGAGCAATCAGCCCCAGCATTTT.

The chain uses TRBV30 and TRBJ2-7, with 7 bases fitting TRBD1. Trimming cost V 4 bases and J 3 bases; bases outside gene matches: 12. The V gene's germline CDR1 is GTSNPN and CDR2 SVGIG (reference sequence). The CDR3 length is 15 residues. CDR3 residues: CAWTPPGQTFYEQYF. The DNA of the CDR3 is TGTGCCTGGACTCCACCGGGACAGACATTCTACGAGCAGTACTTC.

J is TRBJ2-7 and V is TRBV10-2; 10 positions match TRBD1. Germline V lookup: CDR1 WSHSY, CDR2 SAAADI. The CDR3 covers 14 residues. Unmatched junction bases numbered 3, after V lost 6 bases and J lost 1 base. In nucleotides, the CDR3 is TGCGCCAGCAGCCCGGGACAGGGGTCCTACGAGCAGTACTTC. Translated: CASSPGQGSYEQYF.

Only one count was recorded for this clone. The V call is TRBV9, the J call TRBJ1-3; 8 bases line up with TRBD1. The germline V gene encodes CDR1 SGDLS and CDR2 YYNGEE. This CDR3 region has 16 residues. V shed 2 bases and J 0 bases; nucleotides not matched to a gene: 4. The CDR3 is CASSVGTGLSGNTIYF. Here the CDR3 DNA reads TGTGCCAGCAGCGTTGGGACAGGTCTCTCTGGAAACACCATATATTTT.

The gene calls are TRBV9 and TRBJ2-7; maybe TRBD1 (6 bases). Germline-derived CDR1 and CDR2 are SGDLS and YYNGEE. The CDR3 extends over 14 amino acids. Between the trimmed V and J ends, which lost 3 bases and 6 bases, there was a span of 16 bases. The DNA of the CDR3 is TGTGCCAGCAGCGACCGGGACAAAGGGGTCGAGCAGTACTTC. Amino acid sequence: CASSDRDKGVEQYF.

This chain links TRBV4-1 with TRBJ2-1; D possibly corresponds to TRBD1 (5 bases). The V end lost 0 bases, the J end lost 7 bases, and 16 bases lay between the germline ends. This CDR3 region has 16 residues. Germline loops: CDR1 MGHRA, CDR2 YSYEKL. The chain's CDR3 is CASSQEGEGAPNEQFF. The CDR3 DNA sequence: TGCGCCAGCAGCCAAGAAGGGGAAGGCGCCCCGAATGAGCAGTTCTTC.

Only one count was recorded for this clone. The chain combines TRBV18 with TRBJ1-5, with TRBD1 identical over 7 bases. J gave up 4 bases and V 4 bases, and 7 bases lay outside the gene matches. The CDR3 totals 15 residues. Germline V gene sequence: CDR1 KGHSH, CDR2 LQKENI. CDR3 in amino acids: CASSLKDRHNQPQHF. The CDR3 bases are TGTGCCAGCTCACTTAAGGACAGGCATAATCAGCCCCAGCATTTT.

The chain links TRBV19 to TRBJ2-2, with TRBD2 matching over 14 bases. V shed 7 bases, J shed 3 bases, and the junction held 7 bases outside the gene matches. The CDR3 totals 17 residues. CDR1 is LNHDA and CDR2 is SQIVND in the germline V gene (reference sequence). CDR3 DNA: TGTGCCAGTAAGGGACTAGCGGGAGTGTCCGACACCGGGGAGCTGTTTTTT. Its protein product is CASKGLAGVSDTGELFF.

The gene calls are TRBV2 and TRBJ2-7; 7 bases match TRBD1. From germline, CDR1 is SNHLY and CDR2 FYNNEI. The CDR3 is 14 residues long. The V and J ends lost 7 bases and 3 bases, in that order; junction bases with no gene match: 9. The CDR3 here is CASTPRDRDYEQYF. CDR3 bases: TGTGCCAGCACTCCAAGGGACAGAGACTACGAGCAGTACTTC. Combining the CDR3 with reference TRBV2 and TRBJ2-7 gives the whole variable domain EPEVTQTPSHQVTQMGQEVILRCVPISNHLYFYWYRQILGQKVEFLVSFYNNEISEKSEIFDDQFSVERPDGSNFTLKIRSTKLEDSAMYFCASTPRDRDYEQYFGPGTRLTVT.

V is TRBV11-2 and J is TRBJ2-1; TRBD2 matches at 7 bases. The CDR3 has 16 residues. The junction had 17 bases not matched to a gene; V was cut back by 7 bases and J by 8 bases. CDR1 is SGHAT, CDR2 FQNNGV, per germline. CDR3 in DNA: TGTGCCAGCACCGCACAAGCGGGAACTTTGGTGGATGAGCAGTTCTTC. Translated, it gives CASTAQAGTLVDEQFF.